This T cell receptor (beta chain) was sequenced during a study of T cell responses to AZD1222 COVID-19 vaccine. Sequencing used immunoSEQ multiplex PCR; TCRdb keeps in-frame clones, though not all of them. The sample has over 50,000 clones; about 90% are singletons. This CDR3 is 15 amino acids long. Germline CDR1 reads SEHNR; CDR2 reads FQNEAQ (reference sequence). V was clipped by 3 bases and J by 16 bases; unmatched bases: 11. This clone appeared a few times. The chain links TRBV7-9 to TRBJ2-1, with TRBD2 identical over 14 bases. This TCR came from an adult in good health. Sequenced material: peripheral blood, taken on day 0 of AZD1222 vaccination. CDR3 nucleotide sequence: TGTGCCAGCAGCTTTCCGGGACTAGCGGGGGTAATGGCCTTCTTC. Its protein product is CASSFPGLAGVMAFF. The complete variable domain, with remaining parts taken from reference TRBV7-9 and TRBJ2-1, reads DTGVSQNPRHKITKRGQNVTFRCDPISEHNRLYWYRQTLGQGPEFLTYFQNEAQLEKSRLLSDRFSAERPKGSFSTLEIQRTEQGDSAMYLCASSFPGLAGVMAFFGPGTRLTVL.